This is a list of T cell receptor beta chains from one sample in a study of post-analysis software for immune sequencing data. TCRdb reanalysed the PCR reads using MiXCR and keeps one entry per CDR3 protein. This sample carries roughly 400,000 distinct CDR3 sequences, over 30% of them seen once, and the ten largest clones take 7.6%. Source material: blood. All receptors come from a girl aged 2 to 10 with multiple sclerosis. Both conserved end residues are part of each CDR3. The D gene is left open where the match is weak. Not all rows give a size; the values are once, few, many and, for expanded clones, a class.

J gene: TRBJ1-2
V gene: TRBV12-3/TRBV12-4
clone size: few
D gene: .
CDR3 DNA: TGTGCCAGCAGTCCGCGTGTCGGGTGGGGCTACACCTTC
CDR3 protein: CASSPRVGWGYTF

J gene: TRBJ2-4
V gene: TRBV12-5
clone size: .
D gene: TRBD2
CDR3 DNA: TGTGCTAGTAGCCAGGGAGGGAACATTCAGTACTTC
CDR3 protein: CASSQGGNIQYF

J gene: TRBJ2-7
V gene: TRBV5-1
clone size: .
D gene: TRBD2
CDR3 DNA: TGCGCCAGCAGCTTGGTCCCTACGGGGGGTGGCTACGAGCAGTACTTC
CDR3 protein: CASSLVPTGGGYEQYF

J gene: TRBJ2-3
V gene: TRBV20-1
clone size: .
D gene: .
CDR3 DNA: TGCAGTGCTAGAGGGCAACTAGACAGCACAGATACGCAGTATTTT
CDR3 protein: CSARGQLDSTDTQYF

J gene: TRBJ1-5
V gene: TRBV15
clone size: .
D gene: .
CDR3 DNA: TGTGCCACCAGCAGAGGGCGTCAGCCCCAGCATTTT
CDR3 protein: CATSRGRQPQHF

J gene: TRBJ2-3
V gene: TRBV7-3
clone size: .
D gene: TRBD2
CDR3 DNA: TGTGCCAGCAGCCCCCTAATAGGGACTAGCGGGCCCCGCACGCAGTATTTT
CDR3 protein: CASSPLIGTSGPRTQYF

J gene: TRBJ2-1
V gene: TRBV11-1
clone size: few
D gene: TRBD2
CDR3 DNA: TGTGCCAGCAGCGACCTAGCGGGAGGGGGTCGTGAGCAGTTCTTC
CDR3 protein: CASSDLAGGGREQFF

J gene: TRBJ2-7
V gene: TRBV12-3/TRBV12-4
clone size: few
D gene: .
CDR3 DNA: TGTGCCAGCAGTTTAGCGACGCCTCGGGACGAGCAGTACTTC
CDR3 protein: CASSLATPRDEQYF

J gene: TRBJ1-1
V gene: TRBV5-1
clone size: .
D gene: .
CDR3 DNA: TGCGCCAGCAGCTTGGCCTTAACTGACGGGGTAGTGACTGAAGCTTTCTTT
CDR3 protein: CASSLALTDGVVTEAFF

J gene: TRBJ2-1
V gene: TRBV7-7
clone size: few
D gene: TRBD2
CDR3 DNA: TGTGCTAGCAGTCAACTAGCGGGAGCAGGTAATGAGCAGTTCTTC
CDR3 protein: CASSQLAGAGNEQFF

J gene: TRBJ2-2
V gene: TRBV20-1
clone size: .
D gene: TRBD1
CDR3 DNA: TGCAGTGCTAGGGACAGGGGGCCCCTAGCGGGAAAGACCGGGGAGCTGTTTTTT
CDR3 protein: CSARDRGPLAGKTGELFF

J gene: TRBJ2-7
V gene: TRBV4-2
clone size: few
D gene: .
CDR3 DNA: TGTGCCAGCAGCCAAGACCCCTCGGGAGTTAACTTCTACGAGCAGTACTTC
CDR3 protein: CASSQDPSGVNFYEQYF

J gene: TRBJ2-2
V gene: TRBV29-1
clone size: once
D gene: TRBD2
CDR3 DNA: TGCAGCGTAGGACGAGCGGGGGGGGCGAACACCGGGGAGCTGTTTTTT
CDR3 protein: CSVGRAGGANTGELFF

J gene: TRBJ2-3
V gene: TRBV14
clone size: .
D gene: TRBD2
CDR3 DNA: TGTGCCAGCAGCCAAGAGCGGGAAGGACTAGCGGGAGTAGATACGCAGTATTTT
CDR3 protein: CASSQEREGLAGVDTQYF

J gene: TRBJ2-1
V gene: TRBV7-9
clone size: .
D gene: TRBD2
CDR3 DNA: TGTGCCAGCAGCTTGCGGACTAGCGGTCGGAAAATTGAGCAGTTCTTC
CDR3 protein: CASSLRTSGRKIEQFF

J gene: TRBJ2-1
V gene: TRBV7-2
clone size: .
D gene: TRBD2
CDR3 DNA: TGTGCCAGCAGCCAAGGGGGAGCGGGGGGCAATGAGCAGTTCTTC
CDR3 protein: CASSQGGAGGNEQFF

J gene: TRBJ2-7
V gene: TRBV29-1
clone size: few
D gene: TRBD1
CDR3 DNA: TGCAGCGACCGGGACAGGGCATCCTACGAGCAGTACTTC
CDR3 protein: CSDRDRASYEQYF

J gene: TRBJ2-1
V gene: TRBV7-2
clone size: few
D gene: TRBD2
CDR3 DNA: TGTGCCAGCAGCTTAGAGGTAGCGGGAGAAGGTGAGCAGTTCTTC
CDR3 protein: CASSLEVAGEGEQFF

J gene: TRBJ1-2
V gene: TRBV28
clone size: few
D gene: .
CDR3 DNA: TGTGCCAGCAGTCTGCATCGTGGCTACACCTTC
CDR3 protein: CASSLHRGYTF

J gene: TRBJ2-7
V gene: TRBV28
clone size: .
D gene: TRBD2
CDR3 DNA: TGTGCCAGCAGTTTCGGAAGAGCTGGAGCGGGGCTGGGATCCTACGAGCAGTACTTC
CDR3 protein: CASSFGRAGAGLGSYEQYF

J gene: TRBJ1-2
V gene: TRBV6-6
clone size: .
D gene: .
CDR3 DNA: TGTGCCAGCAGTTACCCGGACCCGGGAAATGGCTACACCTTC
CDR3 protein: CASSYPDPGNGYTF

J gene: TRBJ2-1
V gene: TRBV7-9
clone size: few
D gene: TRBD2
CDR3 DNA: TGTGCCAGCAGCTTACAATGGACTAGCGGGAAGGGGTACAATGAGCAGTTCTTC
CDR3 protein: CASSLQWTSGKGYNEQFF

J gene: TRBJ2-7
V gene: TRBV28
clone size: .
D gene: .
CDR3 DNA: TGTGCCAGCAGACAGGACGGAGATCCCTACGAGCAGTACTTC
CDR3 protein: CASRQDGDPYEQYF

J gene: TRBJ2-3
V gene: TRBV9
clone size: .
D gene: TRBD2
CDR3 DNA: TGTGCCAGCAGCCCCAGTAGCGGGGGTTACACAGATACGCAGTATTTT
CDR3 protein: CASSPSSGGYTDTQYF